This T cell receptor beta chain is from a study of shared clonotypes between healthy human individuals. Findings and limits, study-wide: The expectation was that sequencing depth would affect clonotype sharing among donors. Generally, naive subsets came out with larger estimated richness than memory subsets.

Germline lookup yields CDR1 MGHRA and CDR2 YSYEKL. The CDR3 spans 14 residues. The germline V and J ends were trimmed by 3 bases and 4 bases, with 11 bases remaining between them. Healthy and HIV-negative, the adult donors had no recent acute infections or vaccinations. Regarding this clone: Its antigen is unidentified.

The authors distributed each subset's genomic DNA evenly over several immunoSEQ plates. Profiled with immunoSEQ multiplex PCR; TCRdb holds only in-frame clones, not every one. The data hold millions of clones, with 90% to 95% observed a single time. V is TRBV4-1 and J is TRBJ2-3; no reliable D call. The receptor comes from a man younger than 35 in good health. Sequencing used naive CD4+ T cells sorted from blood. Subset in this sample: CD45RA+ positively selected. The CDR3 nucleotides read TGCGCCAGCAGCCACACCCCGGGCGCAGATACGCAGTATTTT. Translated, it gives CASSHTPGADTQYF.